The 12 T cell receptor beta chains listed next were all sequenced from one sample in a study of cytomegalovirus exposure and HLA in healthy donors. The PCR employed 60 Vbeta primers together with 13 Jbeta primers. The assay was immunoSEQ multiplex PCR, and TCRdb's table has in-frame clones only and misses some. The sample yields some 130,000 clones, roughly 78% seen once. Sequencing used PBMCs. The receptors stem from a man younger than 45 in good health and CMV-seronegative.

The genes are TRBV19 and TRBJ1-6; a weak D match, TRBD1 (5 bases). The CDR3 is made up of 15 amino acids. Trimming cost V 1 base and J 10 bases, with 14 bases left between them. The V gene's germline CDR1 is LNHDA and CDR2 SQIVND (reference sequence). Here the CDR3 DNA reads TGTGCCAGTAGTATAGGGGTAAGGGGCCGATCACCCCTCCACTTT. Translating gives CASSIGVRGRSPLHF.

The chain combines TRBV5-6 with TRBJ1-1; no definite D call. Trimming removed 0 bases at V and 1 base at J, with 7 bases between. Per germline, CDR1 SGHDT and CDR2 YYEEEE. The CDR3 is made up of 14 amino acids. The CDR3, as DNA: TGTGCCAGCAGCTTGGTCACAGAGAACACTGAAGCTTTCTTT. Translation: CASSLVTENTEAFF.

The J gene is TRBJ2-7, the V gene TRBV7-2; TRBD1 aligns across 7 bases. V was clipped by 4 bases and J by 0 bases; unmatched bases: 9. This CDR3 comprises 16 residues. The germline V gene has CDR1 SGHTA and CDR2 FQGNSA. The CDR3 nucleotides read TGTGCCAGCAGCTCCCCATCCGGACAGGTCTCCTACGAGCAGTACTTC. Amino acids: CASSSPSGQVSYEQYF.

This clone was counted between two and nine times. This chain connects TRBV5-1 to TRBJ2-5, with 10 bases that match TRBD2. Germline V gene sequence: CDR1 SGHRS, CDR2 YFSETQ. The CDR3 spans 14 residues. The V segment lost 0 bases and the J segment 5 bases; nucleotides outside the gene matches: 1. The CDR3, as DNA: TGCGCCAGCAGCTTGGTTAGCGGGGGGGAGACCCAGTACTTC. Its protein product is CASSLVSGGETQYF.

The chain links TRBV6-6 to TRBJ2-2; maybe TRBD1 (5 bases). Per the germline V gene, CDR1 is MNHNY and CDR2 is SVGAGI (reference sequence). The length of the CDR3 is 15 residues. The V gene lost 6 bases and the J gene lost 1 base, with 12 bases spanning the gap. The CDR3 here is CASRVGAVNTGELFF. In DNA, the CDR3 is TGTGCCAGCAGGGTTGGGGCGGTGAACACCGGGGAGCTGTTTTTT.

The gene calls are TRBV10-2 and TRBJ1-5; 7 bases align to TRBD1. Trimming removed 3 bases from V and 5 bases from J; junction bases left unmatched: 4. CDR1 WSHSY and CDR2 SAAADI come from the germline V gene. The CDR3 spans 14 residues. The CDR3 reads CASSEQGKDQPQHF. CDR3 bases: TGCGCCAGCAGTGAACAGGGGAAGGATCAGCCCCAGCATTTT.

As DNA, the CDR3 is TGTGCCAGCAGTTTCCCCACAGGGAACGAGCAGTACTTC. Translating gives CASSFPTGNEQYF. V and J are TRBV28 and TRBJ2-7; D is perhaps TRBD1 (6 bases). V lost 3 bases to trimming and J lost 5 bases, with 11 bases between them. Germline-derived CDR1 and CDR2 are MDHEN and SYDVKM. The CDR3 is 13 residues long.

The CDR3 coding sequence is TGTGCCAGCAGTGGACCGACAGGGTTCTCCTATGGCTACACCTTC. It is translated as CASSGPTGFSYGYTF. This chain links TRBV25-1 with TRBJ1-2; 7 bases align to TRBD1. The germline CDR1 and CDR2 sequences are MGHDK and SYGVNS. The CDR3 loop spans 15 amino acids. V lost 4 bases to trimming and J lost 4 bases; unmatched junction nucleotides: 9.

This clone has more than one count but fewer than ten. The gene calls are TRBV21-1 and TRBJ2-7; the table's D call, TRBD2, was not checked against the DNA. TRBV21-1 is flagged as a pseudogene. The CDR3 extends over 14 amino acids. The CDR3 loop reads CASSKAGSSYEQYF. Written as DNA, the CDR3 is TGTGCCAGCAGCAAAGCTGGGAGCTCCTACGAGCAGTACTTC.

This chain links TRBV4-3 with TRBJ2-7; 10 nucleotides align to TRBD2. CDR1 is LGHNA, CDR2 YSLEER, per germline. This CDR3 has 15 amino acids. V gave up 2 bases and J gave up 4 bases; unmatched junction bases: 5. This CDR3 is CASSQLAGVSYEQYF. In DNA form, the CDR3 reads TGCGCCAGCAGCCAACTAGCGGGAGTGTCGTACGAGCAGTACTTC.

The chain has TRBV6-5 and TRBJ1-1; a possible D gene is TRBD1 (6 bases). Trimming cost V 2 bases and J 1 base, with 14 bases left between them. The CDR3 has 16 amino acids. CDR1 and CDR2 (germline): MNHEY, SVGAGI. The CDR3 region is CASSYVQGDWNTEAFF. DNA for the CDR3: TGTGCCAGCAGTTACGTACAGGGAGATTGGAACACTGAAGCTTTCTTT.

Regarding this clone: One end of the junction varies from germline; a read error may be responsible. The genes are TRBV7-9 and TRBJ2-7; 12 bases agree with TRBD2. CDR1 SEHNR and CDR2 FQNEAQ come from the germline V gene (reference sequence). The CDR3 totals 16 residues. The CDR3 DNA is TGTTCCAGCAGCTCGACTAGCGGGAGAACGCTGGGTGAGCAGTACTTC. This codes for CSSSSTSGRTLGEQYF. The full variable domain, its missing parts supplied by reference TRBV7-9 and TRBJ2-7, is DTGVSQNPRHKITKRGQNVTFRCDPISEHNRLYWYRQTLGQGPEFLTYFQNEAQLEKSRLLSDRFSAERPKGSFSTLEIQRTEQGDSAMYLCSSSSTSGRTLGEQYFGPGTRLTVT.